This T cell receptor beta chain derives from a study of blood T cell repertoires in COVID-19. Some clones are missing from TCRdb's copy, which holds only in-frame ones; the method was immunoSEQ multiplex PCR. This sample has 25,000 to 30,000 clones; approximately 93% occur once, and the top ten carry about 0.8%. The V gene end was trimmed by 3 bases and the J gene end by 8 bases; junction bases not matched to a gene: 3. Germline V lookup: CDR1 MNHNS, CDR2 SASEGT. The CDR3 is 12 residues long. The clonotype comes from a woman in her 70s with COVID-19, enrolled during active disease. Sequenced material: peripheral blood. The V and J genes are TRBV6-1 and TRBJ1-2, with TRBD1 matching over 7 bases. The CDR3 spells CASSETGRGYTF. Here the CDR3 DNA reads TGTGCCAGCAGTGAGACAGGGCGCGGCTACACCTTC.